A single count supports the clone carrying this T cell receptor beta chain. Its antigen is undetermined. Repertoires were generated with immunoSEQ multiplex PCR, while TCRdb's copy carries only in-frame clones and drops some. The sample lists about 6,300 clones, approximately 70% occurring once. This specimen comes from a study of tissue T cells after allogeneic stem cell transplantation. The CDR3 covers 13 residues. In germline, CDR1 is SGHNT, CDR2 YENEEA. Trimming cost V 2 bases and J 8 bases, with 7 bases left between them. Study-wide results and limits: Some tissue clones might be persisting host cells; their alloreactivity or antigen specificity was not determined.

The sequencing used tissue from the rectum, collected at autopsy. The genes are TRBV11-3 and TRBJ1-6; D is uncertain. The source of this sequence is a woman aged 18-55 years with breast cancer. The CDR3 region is CASSLSPDSPLHF. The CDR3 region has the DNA TGTGCCAGCAGCTTATCCCCCGATTCACCCCTCCACTTT.